The entry below describes one T cell receptor (beta chain). What it binds is not known. Germline V CDR1 and CDR2: MNHEY, SVGAGI. The CDR3 sequence is 13 residues long. V was shortened by 2 bases and J by 9 bases, with 8 bases between the two germline ends. This sample stems from a study of molecular identifiers for immune sequencing clone quantification. A CD8+CD4-CCR7+CD45RA+ gate was used to sort naive CD8 T cells. Making the bulk TCR libraries relied on previously described methods and listed TCR primers. One entry per CDR3 protein, called by TCRdb with MiXCR from the PCR reads. This table holds about 640,000 distinct CDR3 sequences, 20% found once. Study-wide results and limits: Approximately 1 million naive cells reportedly did not prevent detection of spiked Jurkat TCR RNA from one cell. Naive cells had under 1% of molecules in clones above 20 RNA copies, effectors over 98%.

This clonotype was obtained from a human donor in good health. Some libraries in this study had Jurkat cell RNA spiked in. The rearrangement links TRBV6-5 to TRBJ1-6, with D unresolved. The sample taken for sequencing was naive CD8+ T cells from blood, with Jurkat cell RNA spiked in. Subset described: FACS-sorted CD8+CD4-CCR7+CD45RA+ naive T cells. CDR3: CASSYAEFSPLHF. DNA of the CDR3: TGTGCCAGCAGTTACGCAGAGTTTTCACCCCTCCACTTT.